This TCR beta chain was found in a study of T-cell memory formation after mild COVID-19. In the study overall: TCR clusters showed largely donor specificity.

5'RACE primed from the constant segment yielded TCR alpha and TCR beta cDNA libraries bearing sample barcodes and UMIs. One entry per CDR3 protein results from TCRdb running MiXCR on the 5' RACE reads. The repertoire holds 350,000 to 500,000 distinct CDR3 sequences, with around a quarter as singletons. CDR1 is DFQATT, CDR2 SNEGSKA, per germline (reference sequence). This CDR3 is built from 13 residues. Trimming removed 2 bases at V and 4 bases at J, with 10 bases between. The chain combines TRBV20-1 with TRBJ2-3; no definite D call. The sequenced sample was PBMCs or a T cell subset sorted from them (not recorded which). This receptor was obtained from an adult woman who had mild COVID-19 (a few samples of this study predate the infection). Cell type and time point are not known. CDR3 bases: TGCAGTGCTAGACCCACAGTCTCAGATACGCAGTATTTT. Its translation: CSARPTVSDTQYF.